These 16 T cell receptor beta chains share one sample of origin, sequenced in a study of T cell therapy after organ transplantation. Time point meaning: 20-29 weeks after completion of therapy. Sequenced by immunoSEQ multiplex PCR; TCRdb stores in-frame clones only, minus some. The data show about 15,000 clones, with 85% seen just once and roughly 28% held by the top ten. No antigens are known for them. The input for sequencing was CD8+ T cells from blood, taken after autologous CMV-specific T cell therapy. These receptors all stem from a human patient who had received a solid organ transplant and had CMV disease. Some T cells may be graft donor cells.

Only a few counts were recorded for this clone. The CDR3 coding sequence is TGTGCCAGCAGTGAGCAAGGGAGAACAAGTGAAGCTTTCTTT. It encodes CASSEQGRTSEAFF. The J gene is TRBJ1-1, the V gene TRBV25-1; no clear D gene. The germline V and J ends were trimmed by 3 bases and 7 bases, with 15 bases remaining between them. Per the germline V gene, CDR1 is MGHDK and CDR2 is SYGVNS. This CDR3 is built from 14 residues.

The chain links TRBV6-1 to TRBJ2-7; no clear D. The germline CDR1 and CDR2 sequences are MNHNS and SASEGT. Trimming removed 2 bases from V and 2 bases from J, with 10 bases in between. The CDR3 sequence is 14 residues long. As DNA, the CDR3 is TGTGCCAGCAGTGAATCCCCCACTGCCTACGAGCAGTACTTC. This sequence encodes CASSESPTAYEQYF.

The gene calls are TRBV6-5 and TRBJ2-1, with 8 bases lining up with TRBD1. V shed 3 bases and J 5 bases; nucleotides not matched to a gene: 6. Germline assignment: CDR1 MNHEY and CDR2 SVGAGI. CDR3 length equals 15 residues. In DNA form, the CDR3 reads TGTGCCAGCAGTTATTGGACAGGGTTCGACAATGAGCAGTTCTTC. Protein product: CASSYWTGFDNEQFF.

This clone appeared once. The V gene is TRBV4-1, the J gene TRBJ1-5, with TRBD1 identical over 7 bases. The germline gives CDR1 MGHRA, CDR2 YSYEKL. The CDR3 consists of 14 residues. V shed 0 bases and J 7 bases; nucleotides not matched to a gene: 3. In DNA, the CDR3 is TGCGCCAGCAGCCAAGAACAGGGGCGACAGCCCCAGCATTTT. Its translation: CASSQEQGRQPQHF.

This chain connects TRBV2 to TRBJ2-7, with D perhaps TRBD1 (5 bases). The germline CDR1 and CDR2 sequences are SNHLY and FYNNEI. With 3 bases removed from V and 2 bases from J, the gap between germline ends came to 11 bases. This CDR3 region has 14 residues. The CDR3 region has the DNA TGTGCCAGCAGTGACCAGGGATTCACCTACGAGCAGTACTTC. Amino acid sequence: CASSDQGFTYEQYF.

This chain uses TRBV4-1 with TRBJ2-7; D might be TRBD2 (6 bases). In germline, CDR1 is MGHRA, CDR2 YSYEKL. The CDR3 length is 14 residues. Trimming took off 3 bases at V and 5 bases at J, with 14 bases between the two ends. The chain's CDR3 is CASSHQTGSHEQYF. DNA for the CDR3: TGCGCCAGCAGCCATCAGACCGGGAGCCACGAGCAGTACTTC.

The V gene is TRBV4-2, the J gene TRBJ2-7, with 7 nucleotides matching TRBD1. The V gene's germline CDR1 is LGHNA and CDR2 YNFKEQ. V lost 1 base and J lost 5; bases outside the gene matches: 11. There are 16 residues in the CDR3. The CDR3 loop is CASSQALSDRMHEQYF. The DNA of the CDR3 is TGTGCCAGCAGCCAAGCTCTATCGGACAGGATGCACGAGCAGTACTTC.

The chain links TRBV28 to TRBJ1-1, with D perhaps matching TRBD1 (6 bases). The V gene's germline CDR1 is MDHEN and CDR2 SYDVKM. Trimming cost V 5 bases and J 10 bases, with 23 bases left between them. The CDR3 consists of 15 residues. The CDR3 DNA reads TGTGCCAGCAGTCCCATTTTGGGACAACTAATCGTAGCTTTCTTT. This sequence encodes CASSPILGQLIVAFF.

This sequence joins TRBV15 and TRBJ2-7, with 9 bases aligning to TRBD2. CDR1 LNHNV and CDR2 YYDKDF come from the germline V gene (reference sequence). The CDR3 extends over 14 amino acids. The V gene end was trimmed by 5 bases and the J gene end by 4 bases; junction bases not matched to a gene: 6. The CDR3 spells CATSAGSGGYEQYF. In nucleotides, the CDR3 is TGTGCCACCAGCGCGGGTAGCGGGGGATACGAGCAGTACTTC.

The DNA for the CDR3 is TGTGCCAGCAGCCGAACCTATGGCTACACCTTC. Encoded protein: CASSRTYGYTF. J is TRBJ1-2 and V is TRBV7-2; D call uncertain. The CDR3 spans 11 residues. The germline CDR1 and CDR2 sequences are SGHTA and FQGNSA. V gave up 5 bases and J gave up 4 bases, with 5 bases separating them.

This sequence joins TRBV11-2 and TRBJ2-7; unclear D gene. The germline gives CDR1 SGHAT, CDR2 FQNNGV. The CDR3 runs to 14 residues. Trimming removed 2 bases from V and 4 bases from J, with 12 bases in between. CDR3 region: CASSLMIMGYEQYF. CDR3 nucleotides: TGTGCCAGCAGCTTAATGATAATGGGATACGAGCAGTACTTC.

This sequence joins TRBV13 and TRBJ2-7, with D possibly being TRBD1 (6 bases). Trimming shortened V by 5 bases and J by 3 bases, and 14 bases separated the two germline ends. Germline-derived CDR1 and CDR2 are PRHDT and FYEKMQ (reference sequence). The CDR3 sequence is 14 residues long. The CDR3 reads CASSLSVDSYEQYF. The CDR3, as DNA: TGTGCCAGCAGCCTAAGCGTGGACAGCTACGAGCAGTACTTC.

This chain links TRBV4-2 with TRBJ2-7; the D is unclear. The germline V and J ends were trimmed by 7 bases and 0 bases, with 16 bases remaining between them. The germline V gene encodes CDR1 LGHNA and CDR2 YNFKEQ. The length of the CDR3 is 15 residues. The CDR3 DNA follows: TGTGCCAGCACCTATAACAGCTTCAGCTCCTACGAGCAGTACTTC. Amino acid sequence: CASTYNSFSSYEQYF.

There are a few counts of this clone. V usage is TRBV7-9 and J usage is TRBJ2-7; D might be TRBD1 or TRBD2, each matching 6 bases. Trimming took off 5 bases at V and 3 bases at J, with 17 bases between the two ends. The germline gives CDR1 SEHNR, CDR2 FQNEAQ (reference sequence). The CDR3 extends over 15 amino acids. The CDR3 DNA reads as TGTGCCAGCAGCCCGGGGACGCGGGACAACTACGAGCAGTACTTC. The encoded protein is CASSPGTRDNYEQYF.

The V call is TRBV27, the J call TRBJ2-1; D gene unclear. The CDR3 extends over 13 amino acids. CDR1 is MNHEY, CDR2 SMNVEV, per germline (reference sequence). The V gene lost 2 bases and the J gene lost 5 bases, with 7 bases spanning the gap. The CDR3 DNA sequence: TGTGCCAGCAGTTTACCGGCCCACAATGAGCAGTTCTTC. Residues: CASSLPAHNEQFF.

The gene calls are TRBV7-9 and TRBJ2-1; the match to TRBD2 covers 10 bases. Trimming at V came to 6 bases and at J to 7 bases, leaving 6 bases not matched to a gene. This CDR3 has 14 amino acids. The germline V gene encodes CDR1 SEHNR and CDR2 FQNEAQ (reference sequence). The CDR3 DNA follows: TGTGCCAGCAGACTAGCGGGGTCGGGGAATGAGCAGTTCTTC. Translation gives CASRLAGSGNEQFF.